The following is a T cell receptor beta chain sequence with its context. Per the germline V gene, CDR1 is SGHDN and CDR2 is FVKESK. The CDR3 is 14 residues long. The germline V and J ends were trimmed by 4 bases and 8 bases, with 17 bases remaining between them. PCR employed 60 Vbeta and 13 Jbeta primers. Sequencing was performed with immunoSEQ multiplex PCR; in TCRdb, only in-frame clones are kept and a portion is missing. The table lists about 140,000 clones, 77% of them singletons. This record belongs to a study of cytomegalovirus exposure and HLA in healthy donors. The sample was PBMCs. The chain couples TRBV14 to TRBJ1-2, with a possible D match to TRBD1 (5 bases). This clonotype was obtained from a female donor in good health and CMV-seronegative. The CDR3 DNA reads TGTGCCAGCAGCCGCATGGGAGGGGCTGGGGGCTACACCTTC. Translation gives CASSRMGGAGGYTF.